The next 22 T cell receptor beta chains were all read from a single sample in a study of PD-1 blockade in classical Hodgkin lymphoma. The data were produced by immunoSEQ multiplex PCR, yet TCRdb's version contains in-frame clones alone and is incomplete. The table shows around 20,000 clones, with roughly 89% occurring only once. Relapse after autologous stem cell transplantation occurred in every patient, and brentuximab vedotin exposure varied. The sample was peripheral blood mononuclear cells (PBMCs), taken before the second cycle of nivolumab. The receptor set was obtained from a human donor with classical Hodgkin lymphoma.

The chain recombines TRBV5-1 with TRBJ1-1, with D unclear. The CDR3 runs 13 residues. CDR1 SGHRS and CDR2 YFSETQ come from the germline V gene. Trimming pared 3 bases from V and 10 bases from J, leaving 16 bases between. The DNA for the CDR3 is TGCGCCAGCAGCTCAGGCCAAGTTTGGGGAGCTTTCTTT. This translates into CASSSGQVWGAFF.

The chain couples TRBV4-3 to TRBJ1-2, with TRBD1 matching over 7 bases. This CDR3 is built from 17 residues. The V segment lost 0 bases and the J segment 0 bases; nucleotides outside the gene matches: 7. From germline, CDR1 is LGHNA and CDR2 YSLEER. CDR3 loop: CASSQDWGGTANYGYTF. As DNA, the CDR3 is TGCGCCAGCAGCCAAGACTGGGGGGGGACAGCTAACTATGGCTACACCTTC.

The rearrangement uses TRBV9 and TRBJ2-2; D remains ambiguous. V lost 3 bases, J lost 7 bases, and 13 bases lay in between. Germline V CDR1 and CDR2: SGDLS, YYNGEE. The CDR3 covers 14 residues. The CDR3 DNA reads TGTGCCAGCAGCGCCCTCGCGGTCGGCGGGGAGCTGTTTTTT. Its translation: CASSALAVGGELFF.

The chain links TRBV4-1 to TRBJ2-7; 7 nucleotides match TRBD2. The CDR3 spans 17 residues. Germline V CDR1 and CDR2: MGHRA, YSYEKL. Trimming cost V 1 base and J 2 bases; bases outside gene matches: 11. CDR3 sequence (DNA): TGCGCCAGCAGCCAAGCCAGTCTAGCGGAATTTCCCTACGAGCAGTACTTC. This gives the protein CASSQASLAEFPYEQYF.

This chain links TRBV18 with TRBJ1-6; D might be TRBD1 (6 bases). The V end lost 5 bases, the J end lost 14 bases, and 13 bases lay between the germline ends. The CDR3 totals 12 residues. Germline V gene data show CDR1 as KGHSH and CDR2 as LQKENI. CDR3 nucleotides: TGTGCCAGCTCAACAAGCGGGGACACCCTCCACTTT. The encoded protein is CASSTSGDTLHF.

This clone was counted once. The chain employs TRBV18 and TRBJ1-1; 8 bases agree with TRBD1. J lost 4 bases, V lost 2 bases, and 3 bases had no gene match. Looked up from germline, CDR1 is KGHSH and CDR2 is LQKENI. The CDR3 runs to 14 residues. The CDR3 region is CASSPGQGATEAFF. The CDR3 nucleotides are TGTGCCAGCTCACCAGGCCAGGGGGCCACTGAAGCTTTCTTT.

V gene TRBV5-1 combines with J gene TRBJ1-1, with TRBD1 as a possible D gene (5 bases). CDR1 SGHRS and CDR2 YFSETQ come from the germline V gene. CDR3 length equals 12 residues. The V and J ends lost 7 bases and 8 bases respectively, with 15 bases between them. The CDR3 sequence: CASGGSTGEAFF. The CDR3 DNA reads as TGCGCCAGCGGCGGGTCCACAGGAGAAGCTTTCTTT.

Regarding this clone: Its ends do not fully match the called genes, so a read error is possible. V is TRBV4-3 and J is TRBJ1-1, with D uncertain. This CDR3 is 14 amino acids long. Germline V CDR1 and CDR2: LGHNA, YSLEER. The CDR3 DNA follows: TGCGCCAGTAGCCCCCGGGAAATAGGCACTGAAGCTTTCTTT. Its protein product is CASSPREIGTEAFF.

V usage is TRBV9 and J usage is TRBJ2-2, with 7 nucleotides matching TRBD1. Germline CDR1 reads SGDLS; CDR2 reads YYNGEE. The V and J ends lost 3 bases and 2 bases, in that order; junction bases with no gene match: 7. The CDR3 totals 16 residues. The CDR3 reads CASSATGQTNTGELFF. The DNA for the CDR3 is TGTGCCAGCAGCGCAACGGGACAGACAAACACCGGGGAGCTGTTTTTT.

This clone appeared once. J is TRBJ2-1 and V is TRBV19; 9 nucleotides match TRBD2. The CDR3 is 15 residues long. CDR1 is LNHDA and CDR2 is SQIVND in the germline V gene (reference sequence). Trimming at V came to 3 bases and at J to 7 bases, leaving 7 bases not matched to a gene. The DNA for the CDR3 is TGTGCCAGTAGTATGAGTAGCGGGGGTTGGAATGAGCAGTTCTTC. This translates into CASSMSSGGWNEQFF.

DNA for the CDR3: TGCACCAGCAGCCGGCCCCACCCCGTGCCAGATACGCAGTATTTT. This codes for CTSSRPHPVPDTQYF. The J gene is TRBJ2-3, the V gene TRBV1; the D call TRBD1 from the table was never checked on the DNA. TRBV1 is a pseudogene locus. The CDR3 totals 15 residues.

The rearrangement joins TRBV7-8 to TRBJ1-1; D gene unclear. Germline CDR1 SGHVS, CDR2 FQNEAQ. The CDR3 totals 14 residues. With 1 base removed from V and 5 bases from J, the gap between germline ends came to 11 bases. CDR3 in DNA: TGTGCCAGCAGCTTAGGTGGGAGTCGGACTGAAGCTTTCTTT. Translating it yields CASSLGGSRTEAFF. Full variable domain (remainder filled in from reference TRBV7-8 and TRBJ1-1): GAGVSQSPRYKVAKRGQDVALRCDPISGHVSLFWYQQALGQGPEFLTYFQNEAQLDKSGLPSDRFFAERPEGSVSTLKIQRTQQEDSAVYLCASSLGGSRTEAFFGQGTRLTVV.

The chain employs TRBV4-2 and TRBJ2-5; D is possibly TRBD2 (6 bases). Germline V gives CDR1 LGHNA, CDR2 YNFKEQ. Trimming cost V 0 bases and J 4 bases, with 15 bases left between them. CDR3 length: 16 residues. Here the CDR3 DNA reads TGTGCCAGCAGCCAAGATTCGCCGGGGGTCGGAGAGACCCAGTACTTC. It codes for CASSQDSPGVGETQYF.

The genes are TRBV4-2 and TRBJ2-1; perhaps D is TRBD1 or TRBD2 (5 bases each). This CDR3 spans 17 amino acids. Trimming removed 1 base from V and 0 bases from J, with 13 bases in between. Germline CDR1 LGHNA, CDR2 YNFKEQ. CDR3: CASSQGARDPSYNEQFF. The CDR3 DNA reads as TGTGCCAGCAGCCAAGGCGCTCGGGACCCCTCCTACAATGAGCAGTTCTTC.

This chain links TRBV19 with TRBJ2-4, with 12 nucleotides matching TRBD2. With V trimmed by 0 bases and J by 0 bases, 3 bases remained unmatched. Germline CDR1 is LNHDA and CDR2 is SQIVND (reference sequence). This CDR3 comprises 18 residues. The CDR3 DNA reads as TGTGCCAGTAGTATAGAGCTAGCGGGGGGGCTAGCCAAAAACATTCAGTACTTC. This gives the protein CASSIELAGGLAKNIQYF. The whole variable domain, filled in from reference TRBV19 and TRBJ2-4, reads DGGITQSPKYLFRKEGQNVTLSCEQNLNHDAMYWYRQDPGQGLRLIYYSQIVNDFQKGDIAEGYSVSREKKESFPLTVTSAQKNPTAFYLCASSIELAGGLAKNIQYFGAGTRLSVL.

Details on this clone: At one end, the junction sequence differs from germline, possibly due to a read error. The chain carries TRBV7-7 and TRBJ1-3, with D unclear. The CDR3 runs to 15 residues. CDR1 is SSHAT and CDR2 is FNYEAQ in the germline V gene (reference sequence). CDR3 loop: CASSLGPADGNTIYF. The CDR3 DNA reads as TGTGCTAGCAGCCTAGGACCGGCGGACGGAAACACCATATATTTT.

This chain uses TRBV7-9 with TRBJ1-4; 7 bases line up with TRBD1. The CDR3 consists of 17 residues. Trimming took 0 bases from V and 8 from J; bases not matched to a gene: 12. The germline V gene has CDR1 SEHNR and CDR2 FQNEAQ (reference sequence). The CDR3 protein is CASSLAALPNRGEKLFF. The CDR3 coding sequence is TGTGCCAGCAGCTTAGCCGCCTTACCGAACAGGGGCGAAAAACTGTTTTTT.

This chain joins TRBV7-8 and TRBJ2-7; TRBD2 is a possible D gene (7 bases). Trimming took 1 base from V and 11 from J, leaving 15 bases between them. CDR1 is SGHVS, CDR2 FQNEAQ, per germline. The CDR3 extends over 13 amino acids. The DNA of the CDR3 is TGTGCCAGCAGCTTAGTAGCGGAGGGGGGGAAGTACTTC. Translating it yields CASSLVAEGGKYF.

DNA of the CDR3: TGCGCCAGCAGCTTAACAGGGGGGTCTGACTACAATGAGCAGTTCTTC. It yields the protein CASSLTGGSDYNEQFF. V gene TRBV5-1 combines with J gene TRBJ2-1; 8 bases are shared with TRBD1. The CDR3 runs 16 residues. Germline lookup yields CDR1 SGHRS and CDR2 YFSETQ. V trimming: 2 bases; J trimming: 3 bases; junction bases outside the gene matches: 7.

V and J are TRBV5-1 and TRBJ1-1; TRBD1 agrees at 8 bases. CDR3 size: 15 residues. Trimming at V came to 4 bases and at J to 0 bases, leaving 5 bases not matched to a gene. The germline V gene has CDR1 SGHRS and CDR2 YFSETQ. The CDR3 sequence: CASSPGTGVNTEAFF. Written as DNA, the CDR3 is TGCGCCAGCAGCCCTGGGACAGGCGTGAACACTGAAGCTTTCTTT. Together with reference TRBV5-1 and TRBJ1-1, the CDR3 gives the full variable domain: KAGVTQTPRYLIKTRGQQVTLSCSPISGHRSVSWYQQTPGQGLQFLFEYFSETQRNKGNFPGRFSGRQFSNSRSEMNVSTLELGDSALYLCASSPGTGVNTEAFFGQGTRLTVV.

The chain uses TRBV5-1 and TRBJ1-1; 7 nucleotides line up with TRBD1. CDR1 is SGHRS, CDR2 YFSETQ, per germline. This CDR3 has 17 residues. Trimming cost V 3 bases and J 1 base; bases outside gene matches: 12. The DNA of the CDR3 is TGCGCCAGCAGCTGGGAGGGTCAGTCAGGGGGGAACACTGAAGCTTTCTTT. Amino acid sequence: CASSWEGQSGGNTEAFF. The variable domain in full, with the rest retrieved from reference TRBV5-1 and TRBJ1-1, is KAGVTQTPRYLIKTRGQQVTLSCSPISGHRSVSWYQQTPGQGLQFLFEYFSETQRNKGNFPGRFSGRQFSNSRSEMNVSTLELGDSALYLCASSWEGQSGGNTEAFFGQGTRLTVV.

The CDR3 loop reads CASSTTLSGGEYEQYF. In nucleotides, the CDR3 is TGTGCCAGCAGCACAACCCTTAGCGGGGGGGAGTACGAGCAGTACTTC. The chain links TRBV21-1 to TRBJ2-7; no check of the table's D call, TRBD2, against the DNA was made. TRBV21-1 is a listed pseudogene. The CDR3 has 16 amino acids.